This T cell receptor (beta chain) was recorded in a study of cytotoxic CD8 clonotypes in ibrutinib-treated CLL. Trimming left V 0 bases short and J 4 bases short, with 7 bases between. The length of the CDR3 is 13 residues. Per germline, CDR1 SGHTA and CDR2 FQGTGA. Whole-study findings and limits: Baseline values of clonality outstripped age-matched healthy donors and followed circulating CD8+ T-cell counts.

Genomic DNA in an amount of approximately 1.9 micrograms was extracted from cryopreserved PBMCs and used for the preparation of TCR beta libraries. Depths of 1 in 200,000 to 1 in 1 million T cells were the sequencing target. The repertoire was sequenced with immunoSEQ multiplex PCR; TCRdb's copy has only in-frame clones and lacks some. The sample shows approximately 130,000 clones, roughly 80% of them seen only once. Worth noting for this clone: What it binds is unknown.

The material was PBMCs, obtained after 24 months of ibrutinib treatment. V and J are TRBV7-3 and TRBJ2-7; the D is unclear. The receptor comes from a human donor with chronic lymphocytic leukemia. CDR3 coding DNA: TGTGCCAGCAGCTTAACCACAGAATACGAGCAGTACTTC. Amino acid sequence: CASSLTTEYEQYF. Full variable domain (rest looked up from reference TRBV7-3 and TRBJ2-7): GAGVSQTPSNKVTEKGKYVELRCDPISGHTALYWYRQSLGQGPEFLIYFQGTGAADDSGLPNDRFFAVRPEGSVSTLKIQRTERGDSAVYLCASSLTTEYEQYFGPGTRLTVT.